This T cell receptor beta chain was observed in a study of blood T cell repertoires in COVID-19 (dated by TCRdb to the early 2020s). About the full investigation: The collaborator samples originated in the United States, Italy and Spain and spanned the acute and convalescent phases of COVID-19. The material from the prospective study consisted of cDNA or gDNA derived from T cells, B-cell-depleted T cells, or PBMCs. Subjects who had been exposed to COVID-19, were actively infected with it, or had recovered from it provided the deeply sampled blood TCRbeta repertoires that made up the dataset. The repertoires were released in a freely available public database meant as a resource for research on the immune response to SARS-CoV-2. Samples came from the ongoing ImmuneRACE study (first 160 participants) plus 1,254 subjects from 6 global collaborators. Sample metadata almost always included a de-identified subject ID, COVID-19 status, age in years and sex. Where HLA class I and class II types were available, the types were taken from metadata supplied by the sample provider, not from assay-based typing. The paper's findings and limits, for the study overall: How much clinical and demographic metadata was included differed by source and by participant, and the metadata was provided uncurated.

The germline V gene encodes CDR1 SNHLY and CDR2 FYNNEI. The junction carries 11 bases between V and J, which are trimmed by 2 bases and 1 base respectively. The CDR3 starts with the cysteine, ends with the phenylalanine, and has 15 residues. Only the CDR3 region is kept as DNA, spanning 45 bases read in frame from base 1. TCRbeta CDR3 regions were amplified from genomic DNA by means of the immunoSEQ Assay, a bias-controlled multiplex PCR. Processing in the source paper ran as follows. The number of nucleated cells in each sample was estimated by amplification of reference gene primers within the assay. To quantify the absolute abundance of each unique TCRbeta CDR3 rearrangement, sequence reads were collapsed and filtered. For each sample, productive Simpson clonality was calculated as the square root of Simpson's diversity index across productive rearrangements. TCRdb carries this immuneACCESS record with in-frame sequences only. Its versions omit some clonotypes, under half of them owing to an unresolved V gene in the studies checked, with the rest unexplained. V and J calls and clone size follow that table, whereas D and trimming were derived from the DNA. This sample comprises 200,000 to 300,000 clones, roughly 85% of them detected only once. The ten largest clones add up to 4.5% to 6% of the sample.

This clone was counted only a few times. The target of this receptor is not known. One base away there is no much larger clone; base qualities are not given. In Seattle, one collaborating source enrolled patients while the infection was active and tracked those patients longitudinally over the course of disease. The collaborating institutions used their own protocols to collect whole blood in K2EDTA tubes. Collaborator samples were shipped for TCRbeta analysis as frozen whole blood, isolated PBMCs, or DNA extracted from either sample type. The sequencing input was peripheral blood. The chain is encoded by TRBV2 joined to TRBJ1-1; the D region possibly corresponds to TRBD1 (6 bases align). The sequence derives from a man aged 45-65 years with COVID-19, enrolled during active disease. The CDR3 corresponds to CASSEQGTGNTEAFF. At the DNA level, the sequence is TGTGCCAGCAGTGAACAGGGGACCGGGAACACTGAAGCTTTCTTT.